The 9 T cell receptor beta chains below were found in one sample sequenced in a study of blood T cell repertoires in COVID-19. The data were produced by immunoSEQ multiplex PCR, yet TCRdb's version contains in-frame clones alone and is incomplete. Among around 260,000 clones, approximately 86% were seen once, and the ten largest hold approximately 5.1%. Sequenced input: peripheral blood. Receptors originate from a woman aged 55-70 years with COVID-19, enrolled during active disease.

The CDR3 region has the DNA TGTGCCTGGGCGATCGGGGGTACTGGAAACACCATATATTTT. The encoded protein is CAWAIGGTGNTIYF. This chain joins TRBV30 and TRBJ1-3; a weak D match, TRBD1 (5 bases). The V gene lost 5 bases and the J gene lost 2 bases, with 13 bases spanning the gap. CDR1 and CDR2 from the germline V gene are GTSNPN and SVGIG (reference sequence). The CDR3 sequence is 14 residues long. Full variable domain (rest looked up from reference TRBV30 and TRBJ1-3): SQTIHQWPATLVQPVGSPLSLECTVEGTSNPNLYWYRQAAGRGLQLLFYSVGIGQISSEVPQNLSASRPQDRQFILSSKKLLLSDSGFYLCAWAIGGTGNTIYFGEGSWLTVV.

The CDR3 region is CSVRTGARDTQYF. Written as DNA, the CDR3 is TGCAGCGTTCGGACAGGGGCAAGAGATACGCAGTATTTT. V is TRBV29-1 and J is TRBJ2-3, with TRBD1 matching 9 bases. This CDR3 has 13 amino acids. The germline gives CDR1 SQVTM, CDR2 ANQGSEA. With V trimmed by 5 bases and J by 5 bases, 5 bases remained unmatched.

This chain joins TRBV5-1 and TRBJ2-7; 10 bases are a match to TRBD1. The CDR3 covers 14 residues. V gave up 5 bases and J gave up 5 bases; unmatched junction bases: 7. CDR1 is SGHRS and CDR2 is YFSETQ in the germline V gene. CDR3 nucleotides: TGCGCCAGCAGTGGGGACAGGGGAATCGACGAGCAGTACTTC. This translates into CASSGDRGIDEQYF. Drawing the rest from reference TRBV5-1 and TRBJ2-7, the complete variable domain is KAGVTQTPRYLIKTRGQQVTLSCSPISGHRSVSWYQQTPGQGLQFLFEYFSETQRNKGNFPGRFSGRQFSNSRSEMNVSTLELGDSALYLCASSGDRGIDEQYFGPGTRLTVT.

This clone was counted a few times. The chain recombines TRBV24-1 with TRBJ2-3; tentative D call: TRBD2 (6 bases). V was cut by 4 bases and J by 14 bases, with 15 bases left in between. CDR3 length: 12 amino acids. Germline CDR1 is KGHDR and CDR2 is SFDVKD. The CDR3 here is CATSEPGTRRYF. CDR3 coding DNA: TGTGCCACCAGTGAACCCGGGACTCGTCGGTATTTT.

The chain employs TRBV28 and TRBJ2-7; TRBD1 aligns across 10 bases. The V gene end was trimmed by 6 bases and the J gene end by 2 bases; junction bases not matched to a gene: 10. The germline V gene has CDR1 MDHEN and CDR2 SYDVKM. CDR3 length: 16 amino acids. Written as DNA, the CDR3 is TGTGCCAGCAGAAGACCCCGGGACAGGGGTACCTACGAGCAGTACTTC. It translates to CASRRPRDRGTYEQYF.

V is TRBV30 and J is TRBJ1-2; D is ambiguous. V lost 3 bases, J lost 2 bases, and 4 bases lay in between. Germline V gives CDR1 GTSNPN, CDR2 SVGIG (reference sequence). The CDR3 length is 11 residues. CDR3 sequence: CAWRQNYGYTF. The CDR3 DNA follows: TGTGCCTGGAGACAGAACTATGGCTACACCTTC. Full variable domain (rest looked up from reference TRBV30 and TRBJ1-2): SQTIHQWPATLVQPVGSPLSLECTVEGTSNPNLYWYRQAAGRGLQLLFYSVGIGQISSEVPQNLSASRPQDRQFILSSKKLLLSDSGFYLCAWRQNYGYTFGSGTRLTVV.

This chain links TRBV5-1 with TRBJ2-2; D is perhaps TRBD1 (6 bases). The CDR3 loop spans 18 amino acids. The germline V gene has CDR1 SGHRS and CDR2 YFSETQ. The V end lost 2 bases, the J end lost 1 base, and 18 bases lay between the germline ends. The CDR3 spells CASSFTNPGQLNTGELFF. Here the CDR3 DNA reads TGCGCCAGCAGCTTTACGAACCCAGGACAGTTGAACACCGGGGAGCTGTTTTTT.

The gene calls are TRBV11-3 and TRBJ2-5; possible D gene TRBD2, 6 bases. This CDR3 is built from 15 residues. CDR1 is SGHNT and CDR2 is YENEEA in the germline V gene. Trimming took 5 bases from V and 5 from J, leaving 18 bases between them. This CDR3 reads CASSHRGGDGETQYF. The CDR3 DNA sequence: TGTGCCAGCAGCCATCGAGGAGGGGATGGGGAGACCCAGTACTTC.

This clone has ten or more counts. The chain's CDR3 is CASSPQVQHHTEAFF. Written as DNA, the CDR3 is TGCGCCAGCAGCCCCCAGGTCCAACACCACACTGAAGCTTTCTTT. The gene calls are TRBV4-1 and TRBJ1-1; no firm D call. In germline, CDR1 is MGHRA, CDR2 YSYEKL. V was clipped by 4 bases and J by 3 bases, with 15 bases between them. This CDR3 region has 15 residues.